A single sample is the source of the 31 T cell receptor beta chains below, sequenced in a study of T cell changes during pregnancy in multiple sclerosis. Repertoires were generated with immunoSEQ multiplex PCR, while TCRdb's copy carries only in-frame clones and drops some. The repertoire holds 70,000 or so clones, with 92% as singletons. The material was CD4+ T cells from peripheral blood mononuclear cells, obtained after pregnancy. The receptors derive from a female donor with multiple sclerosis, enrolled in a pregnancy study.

For the CDR3, the DNA is TGTGCCAGCAGCTCGACCTTCCTGATAGCCCCGTACGAGCAGTACTTC. This encodes CASSSTFLIAPYEQYF. J is TRBJ2-7 and V is TRBV7-2; D is unresolved. Trimming cost V 4 bases and J 4 bases, with 20 bases left between them. The CDR3 totals 16 residues. Looked up from germline, CDR1 is SGHTA and CDR2 is FQGNSA.

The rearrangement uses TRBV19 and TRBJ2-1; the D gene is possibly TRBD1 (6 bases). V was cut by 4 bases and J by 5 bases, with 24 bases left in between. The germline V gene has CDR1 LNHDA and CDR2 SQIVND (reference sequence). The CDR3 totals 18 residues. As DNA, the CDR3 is TGTGCCAGTAGTACCTCATTACAGGGAAGGAGACATAACAATGAGCAGTTCTTC. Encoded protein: CASSTSLQGRRHNNEQFF. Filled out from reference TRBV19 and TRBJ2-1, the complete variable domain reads DGGITQSPKYLFRKEGQNVTLSCEQNLNHDAMYWYRQDPGQGLRLIYYSQIVNDFQKGDIAEGYSVSREKKESFPLTVTSAQKNPTAFYLCASSTSLQGRRHNNEQFFGPGTRLTVL.

CDR3 protein: CASSIRGRGESPLHF. The DNA for the CDR3 is TGTGCCAGTAGTATTAGGGGCAGGGGTGAATCACCCCTCCACTTT. The chain recombines TRBV19 with TRBJ1-6, with D possibly TRBD1 on 6 matching bases. The germline V gene has CDR1 LNHDA and CDR2 SQIVND (reference sequence). Trimming took off 3 bases at V and 10 bases at J, with 16 bases between the two ends. The CDR3 sequence is 15 residues long.

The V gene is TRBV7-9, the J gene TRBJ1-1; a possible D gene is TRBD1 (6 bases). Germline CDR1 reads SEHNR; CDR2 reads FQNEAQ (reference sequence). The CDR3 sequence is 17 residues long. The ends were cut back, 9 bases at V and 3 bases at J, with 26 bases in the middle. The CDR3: CASLYFTGSRSYTEAFF. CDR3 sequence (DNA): TGTGCCAGTTTATACTTCACAGGGTCGCGAAGTTACACTGAAGCTTTCTTT.

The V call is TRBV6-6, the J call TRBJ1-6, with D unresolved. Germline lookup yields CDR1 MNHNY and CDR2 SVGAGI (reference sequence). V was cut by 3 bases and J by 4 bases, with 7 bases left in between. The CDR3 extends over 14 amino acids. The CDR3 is CASSYSGYNSPLHF. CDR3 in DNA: TGTGCCAGCAGTTATTCGGGATATAATTCACCCCTCCACTTT.

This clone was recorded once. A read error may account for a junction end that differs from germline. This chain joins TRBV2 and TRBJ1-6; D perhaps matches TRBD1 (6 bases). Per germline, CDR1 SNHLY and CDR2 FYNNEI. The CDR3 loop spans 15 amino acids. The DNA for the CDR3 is TGTGCCAGCAGGGAAGGCAGGGGTCGCAATTCACCCCTCCACTTT. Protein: CASREGRGRNSPLHF.

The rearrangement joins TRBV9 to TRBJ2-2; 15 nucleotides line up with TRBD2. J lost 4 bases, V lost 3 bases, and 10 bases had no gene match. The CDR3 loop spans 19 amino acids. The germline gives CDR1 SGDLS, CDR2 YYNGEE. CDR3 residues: CASSDGTSGGLPFTGELFF. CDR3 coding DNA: TGTGCCAGCAGCGACGGGACTAGCGGGGGGTTACCCTTCACCGGGGAGCTGTTTTTT.

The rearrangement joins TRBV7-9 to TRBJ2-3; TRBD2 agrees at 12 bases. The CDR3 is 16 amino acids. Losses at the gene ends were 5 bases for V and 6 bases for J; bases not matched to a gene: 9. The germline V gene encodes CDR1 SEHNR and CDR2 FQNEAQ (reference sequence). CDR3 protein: CASSTDGLAGFDTQYF. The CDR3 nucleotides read TGTGCCAGCAGCACTGACGGACTAGCGGGATTCGATACGCAGTATTTT.

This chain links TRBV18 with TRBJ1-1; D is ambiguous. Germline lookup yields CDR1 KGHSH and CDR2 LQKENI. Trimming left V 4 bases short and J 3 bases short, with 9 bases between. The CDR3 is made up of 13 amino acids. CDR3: CASSRVGDTEAFF. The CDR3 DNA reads TGTGCCAGCTCACGGGTCGGGGACACTGAAGCTTTCTTT.

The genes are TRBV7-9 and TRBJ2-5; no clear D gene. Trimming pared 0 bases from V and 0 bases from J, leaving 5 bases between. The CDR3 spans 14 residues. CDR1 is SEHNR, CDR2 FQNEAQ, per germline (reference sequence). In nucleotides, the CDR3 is TGTGCCAGCAGCTTAGCGCGGTACCAAGAGACCCAGTACTTC. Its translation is CASSLARYQETQYF.

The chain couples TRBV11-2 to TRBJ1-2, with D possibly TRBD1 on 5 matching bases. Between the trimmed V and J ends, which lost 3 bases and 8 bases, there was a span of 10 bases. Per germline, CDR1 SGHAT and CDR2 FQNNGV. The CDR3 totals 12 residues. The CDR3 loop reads CASSFGGEGYTF. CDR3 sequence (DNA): TGTGCCAGCAGCTTTGGAGGGGAGGGCTACACCTTC.

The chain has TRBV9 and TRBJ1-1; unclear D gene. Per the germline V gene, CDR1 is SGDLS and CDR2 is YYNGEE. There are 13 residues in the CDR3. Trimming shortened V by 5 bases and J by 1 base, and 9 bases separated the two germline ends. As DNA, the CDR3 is TGTGCCAGCAGTCTTAACAGGAACACTGAAGCTTTCTTT. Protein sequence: CASSLNRNTEAFF.

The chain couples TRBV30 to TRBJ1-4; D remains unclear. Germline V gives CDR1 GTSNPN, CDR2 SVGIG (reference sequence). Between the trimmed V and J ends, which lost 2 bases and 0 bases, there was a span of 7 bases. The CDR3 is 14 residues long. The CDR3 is CAWSLGATNEKLFF. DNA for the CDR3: TGTGCCTGGAGTCTTGGAGCAACTAATGAAAAACTGTTTTTT.

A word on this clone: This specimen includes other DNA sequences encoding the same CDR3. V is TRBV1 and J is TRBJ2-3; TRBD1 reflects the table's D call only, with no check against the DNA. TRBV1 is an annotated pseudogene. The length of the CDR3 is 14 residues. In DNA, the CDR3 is TGCACCAGCAGTCAAGTACAGGAATCGGATACGCAGTATTTT. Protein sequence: CTSSQVQESDTQYF.

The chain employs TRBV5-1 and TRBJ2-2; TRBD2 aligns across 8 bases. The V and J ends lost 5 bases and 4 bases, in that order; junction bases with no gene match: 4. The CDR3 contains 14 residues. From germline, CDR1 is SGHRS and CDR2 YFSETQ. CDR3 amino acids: CASRKAGVTGELFF. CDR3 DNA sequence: TGCGCCAGCAGGAAAGCGGGAGTCACCGGGGAGCTGTTTTTT. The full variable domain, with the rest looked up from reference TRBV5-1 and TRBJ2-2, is KAGVTQTPRYLIKTRGQQVTLSCSPISGHRSVSWYQQTPGQGLQFLFEYFSETQRNKGNFPGRFSGRQFSNSRSEMNVSTLELGDSALYLCASRKAGVTGELFFGEGSRLTVL.

The CDR3, as DNA: TGTGCCAGCAGCAGGACAGGGGACAATCAGCCCCAGCATTTT. This translates into CASSRTGDNQPQHF. The rearrangement uses TRBV7-9 and TRBJ1-5; 9 bases are shared with TRBD1. The germline V gene encodes CDR1 SEHNR and CDR2 FQNEAQ (reference sequence). With V trimmed by 5 bases and J by 3 bases, 2 bases remained unmatched. The CDR3 sequence is 14 residues long.

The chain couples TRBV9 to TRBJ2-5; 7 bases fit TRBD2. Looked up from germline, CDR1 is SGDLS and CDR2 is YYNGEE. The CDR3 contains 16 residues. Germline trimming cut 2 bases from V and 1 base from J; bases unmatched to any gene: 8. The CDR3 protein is CASSVAPLAAQETQYF. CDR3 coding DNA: TGTGCCAGCAGCGTTGCCCCCCTAGCGGCCCAAGAGACCCAGTACTTC.

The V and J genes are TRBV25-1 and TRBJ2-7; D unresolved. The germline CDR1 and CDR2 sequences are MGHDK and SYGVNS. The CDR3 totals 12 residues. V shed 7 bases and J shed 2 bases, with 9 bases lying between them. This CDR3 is CASTSGPYEQYF. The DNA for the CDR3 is TGTGCCAGCACATCGGGTCCCTACGAGCAGTACTTC.

CDR3 sequence (DNA): TGTGCCAGCAGCTTGATACAGGGGGCGACATCTGGAAACACCATATATTTT. Amino acids: CASSLIQGATSGNTIYF. The rearrangement uses TRBV5-8 and TRBJ1-3; TRBD1 matches at 9 bases. J lost 1 base, V lost 1 base, and 6 bases had no gene match. This CDR3 has 17 residues. CDR1 and CDR2 (germline): SGHTS, YDEGEE.

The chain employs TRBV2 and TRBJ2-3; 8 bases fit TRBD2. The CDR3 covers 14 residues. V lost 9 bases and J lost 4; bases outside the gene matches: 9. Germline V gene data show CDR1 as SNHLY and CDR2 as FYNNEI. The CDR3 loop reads CASVLAASADTQYF. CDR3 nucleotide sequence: TGTGCCAGTGTACTAGCGGCGAGCGCAGATACGCAGTATTTT.

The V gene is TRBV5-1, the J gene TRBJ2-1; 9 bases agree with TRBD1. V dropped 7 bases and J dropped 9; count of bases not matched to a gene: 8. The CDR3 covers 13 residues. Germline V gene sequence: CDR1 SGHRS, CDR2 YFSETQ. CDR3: CASATGGLGEQFF. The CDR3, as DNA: TGCGCCAGCGCTACAGGGGGCTTGGGTGAGCAGTTCTTC.

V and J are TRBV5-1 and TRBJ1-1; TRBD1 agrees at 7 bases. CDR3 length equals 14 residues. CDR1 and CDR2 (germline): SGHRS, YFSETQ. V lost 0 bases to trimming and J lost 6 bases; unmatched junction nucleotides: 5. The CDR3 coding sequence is TGCGCCAGCAGCTTGGCGACAGGGAGGTCTGAAGCTTTCTTT. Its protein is CASSLATGRSEAFF.

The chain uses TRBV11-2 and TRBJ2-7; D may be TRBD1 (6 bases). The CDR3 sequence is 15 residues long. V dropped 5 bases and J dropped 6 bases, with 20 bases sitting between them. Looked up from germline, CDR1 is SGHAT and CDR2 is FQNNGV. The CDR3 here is CASSRRDIGLGEQYF. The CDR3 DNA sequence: TGTGCCAGCAGCCGACGGGACATTGGGCTCGGCGAGCAGTACTTC.

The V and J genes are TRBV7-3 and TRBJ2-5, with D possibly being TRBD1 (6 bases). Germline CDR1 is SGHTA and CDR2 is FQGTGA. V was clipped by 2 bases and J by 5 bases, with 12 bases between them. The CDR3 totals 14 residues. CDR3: CASSLQGNRETQYF. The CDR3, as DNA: TGTGCCAGCAGCTTACAGGGGAATAGGGAGACCCAGTACTTC.

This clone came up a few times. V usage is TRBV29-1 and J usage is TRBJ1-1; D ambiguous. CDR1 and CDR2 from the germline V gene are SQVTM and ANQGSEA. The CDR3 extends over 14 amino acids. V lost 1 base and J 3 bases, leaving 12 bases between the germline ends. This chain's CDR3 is CSVEVRGPYTEAFF. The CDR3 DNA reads TGCAGCGTTGAAGTTCGCGGGCCGTACACTGAAGCTTTCTTT. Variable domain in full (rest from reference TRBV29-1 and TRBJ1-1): SAVISQKPSRDICQRGTSLTIQCQVDSQVTMMFWYRQQPGQSLTLIATANQGSEATYESGFVIDKFPISRPNLTFSTLTVSNMSPEDSSIYLCSVEVRGPYTEAFFGQGTRLTVV.

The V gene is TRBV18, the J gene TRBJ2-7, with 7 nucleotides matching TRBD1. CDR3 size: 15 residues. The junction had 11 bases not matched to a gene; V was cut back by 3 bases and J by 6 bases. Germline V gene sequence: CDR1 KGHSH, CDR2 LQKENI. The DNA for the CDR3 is TGTGCCAGCTCACCTGGACAGGCCCGGGTGGGCGAGCAGTACTTC. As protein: CASSPGQARVGEQYF.

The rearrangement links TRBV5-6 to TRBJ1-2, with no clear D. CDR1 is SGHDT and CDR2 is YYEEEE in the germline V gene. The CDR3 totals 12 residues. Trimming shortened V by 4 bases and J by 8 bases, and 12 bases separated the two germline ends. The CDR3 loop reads CASSPTRRGYTF. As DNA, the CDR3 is TGTGCCAGCAGCCCCACCCGGAGGGGCTACACCTTC.

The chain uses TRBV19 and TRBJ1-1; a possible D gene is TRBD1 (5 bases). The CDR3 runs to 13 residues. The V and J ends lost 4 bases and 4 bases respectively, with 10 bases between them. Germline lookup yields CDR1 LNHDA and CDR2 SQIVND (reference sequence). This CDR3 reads CASSTQGVTEAFF. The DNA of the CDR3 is TGTGCCAGTAGTACCCAGGGCGTCACTGAAGCTTTCTTT.

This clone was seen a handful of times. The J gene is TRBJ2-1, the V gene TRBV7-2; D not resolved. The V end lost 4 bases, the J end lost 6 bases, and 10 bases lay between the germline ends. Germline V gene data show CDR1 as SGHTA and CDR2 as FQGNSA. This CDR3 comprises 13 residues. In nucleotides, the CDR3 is TGTGCCAGCAGCTCCCCAGGAATCAATGAGCAGTTCTTC. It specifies CASSSPGINEQFF.

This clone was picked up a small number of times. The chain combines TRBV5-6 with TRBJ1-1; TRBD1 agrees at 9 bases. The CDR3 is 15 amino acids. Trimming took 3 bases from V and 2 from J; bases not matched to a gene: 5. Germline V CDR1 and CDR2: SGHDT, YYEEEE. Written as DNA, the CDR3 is TGTGCCAGCAGCTACCCGACAGGGGGAAACACTGAAGCTTTCTTT. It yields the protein CASSYPTGGNTEAFF.

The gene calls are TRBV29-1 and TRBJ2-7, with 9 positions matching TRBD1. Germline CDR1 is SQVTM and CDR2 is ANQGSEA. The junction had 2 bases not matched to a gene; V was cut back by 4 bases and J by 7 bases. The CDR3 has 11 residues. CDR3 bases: TGCAGCGTTGTGGGGACAGGGGAGCAGTACTTC. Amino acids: CSVVGTGEQYF.